This T cell receptor beta chain was observed in a study of T-cell reconstitution after alpha-beta-depleted transplantation in children. Study-wide results and caveats: T-cell counts and diversity were attributed mostly to newly produced T cells one year after transplant.

TCRbeta library construction was performed incorporating unique molecular identifiers. TCRdb re-analysed the PCR reads in MiXCR, keeping a single row per CDR3 protein. The data contain some 150,000 distinct CDR3 sequences, around 9% of them seen just once; the ten biggest clones take up around 18%. This clonotype came up many times. Its target is unknown. Sample: PBMCs, mostly from graft donor cells, taken 180 days after TCRalphabeta/CD19-depleted stem cell transplant. The clonotype was recovered from a female patient under 10 years old who had a stem cell transplant for congenital amegakaryocytic thrombocytopenia, so the T cells may come from the graft donor.

The CDR3 spells CASSFSREYGYTF. In DNA form, the CDR3 reads TGTGCCAGCAGTTTCTCCAGGGAGTATGGCTACACCTTC. This chain joins TRBV12-3 or TRBV12-4 and TRBJ1-2; a weak D match, TRBD1 (5 bases). The CDR3 runs to 13 residues. V lost 3 bases to trimming and J lost 5 bases, with 10 bases between them.